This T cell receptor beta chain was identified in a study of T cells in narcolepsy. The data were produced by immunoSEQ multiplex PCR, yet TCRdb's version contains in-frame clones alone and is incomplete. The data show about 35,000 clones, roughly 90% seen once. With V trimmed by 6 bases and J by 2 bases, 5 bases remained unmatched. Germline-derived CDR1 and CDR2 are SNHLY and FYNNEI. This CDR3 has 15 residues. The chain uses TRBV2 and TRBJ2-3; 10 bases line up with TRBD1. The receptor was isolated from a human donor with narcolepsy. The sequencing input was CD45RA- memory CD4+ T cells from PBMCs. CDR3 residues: CASRRQGAATDTQYF. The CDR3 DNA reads TGTGCCAGCAGGAGACAGGGGGCAGCCACAGATACGCAGTATTTT.